This entry is about one TCR beta chain. Its antigen is as yet unknown. The source of the sample is a study of cytomegalovirus exposure and HLA in healthy donors. CDR1 is SGDLS, CDR2 YYNGEE, per germline. Trimming took 3 bases from V and 6 from J, leaving 15 bases between them. The CDR3 contains 14 residues. Study-level findings and limits: The authors judged a highly shared variant cluster likely a sequencing artifact. The study assumed roughly uniform donor sequencing depth for presence/absence analyses.

Primers: 60 Vbeta forward and 13 Jbeta reverse. The method was immunoSEQ multiplex PCR; TCRdb's version includes in-frame clones alone and lacks a portion of them. This sample has about 110,000 clones, with more than 65% found just once. Material for sequencing was PBMCs. This sequence was found in a boy between 5 and 17 years old in good health and CMV-seronegative. The chain is built from TRBV9 and TRBJ1-1; a weak D match, TRBD1 (6 bases). CDR3 nucleotide sequence: TGTGCCAGCAGCGACGGGACACCTAACGCTGAAGCTTTCTTT. Protein sequence: CASSDGTPNAEAFF.